This TCR beta chain was found in a study of breast tumors, draining lymph nodes, adjacent tissues. The study, taken as a whole, reports: Tumors had less TCR diversity than lymph nodes, more than nontumor tissue.

As for this clonotype: Its antigen is unidentified.

The CDR3 sequence is 16 residues long. The V gene lost 6 bases and the J gene lost 2 bases, with 17 bases spanning the gap. Germline V lookup: CDR1 MNHEY, CDR2 SVGEGT. From the multiplex PCR reads, TCRdb called clonotypes with MiXCR, one entry per CDR3 protein. Here the sample spans 24,000 or so distinct CDR3 sequences, 23% being singletons. The sequencing input was breast tumor tissue. The rearrangement uses TRBV6-2 or TRBV6-3 and TRBJ1-5; TRBD1 is a possible D gene (6 bases). The clonotype was recovered from a female donor with breast cancer. Some clones in this sample may be carry-over from other donors' samples. CDR3 sequence (DNA): TGTGCCAGCAGACACCGAGCCAGGGGCGGCAATCAGCCCCAGCATTTT. It is translated as CASRHRARGGNQPQHF.